This record looks at one T cell receptor beta chain sequence and its context. Its specificity is unknown. V shed 2 bases and J shed 4 bases, with 11 bases lying between them. Germline CDR1 LNHDA, CDR2 SQIVND (reference sequence). CDR3 size: 14 residues. The data were obtained in a study of T cells in narcolepsy. About the research overall: Donors had narcolepsy type 1 or type 2, or were healthy controls.

TCRdb's copy holds only in-frame clones and misses some; the assay was immunoSEQ multiplex PCR. The sample lists around 30,000 clones; around four fifths were seen once. Study-wide findings and caveats: HCRT-specific and TRIB2-specific autoreactive clonotypes appeared among same-patient CSF and blood CD4+ clonotypes.

The sample consisted of CD45RA- memory CD4+ T cells from PBMCs. The origin of this receptor is a human donor with narcolepsy. The chain uses TRBV19 and TRBJ1-2; tentatively, D is TRBD1 (5 bases). This CDR3 is CASSIPDRIYGYTF. The CDR3 DNA reads as TGTGCCAGTAGTATACCCGACAGAATCTATGGCTACACCTTC.